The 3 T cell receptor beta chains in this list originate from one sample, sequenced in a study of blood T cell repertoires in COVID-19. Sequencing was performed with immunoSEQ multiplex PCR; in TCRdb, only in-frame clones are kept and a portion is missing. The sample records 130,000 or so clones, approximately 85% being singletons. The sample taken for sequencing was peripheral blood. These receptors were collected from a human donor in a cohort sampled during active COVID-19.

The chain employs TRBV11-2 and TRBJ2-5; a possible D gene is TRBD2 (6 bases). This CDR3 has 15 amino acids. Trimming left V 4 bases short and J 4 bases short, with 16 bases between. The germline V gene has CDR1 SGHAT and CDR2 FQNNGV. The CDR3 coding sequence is TGTGCCAGCAGCTCGAGTCCGACTAGTTTAGAGACCCAGTACTTC. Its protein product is CASSSSPTSLETQYF.

The CDR3 region is CASSQDRGPNQPQHF. As DNA, the CDR3 is TGTGCCAGCAGCCAAGATAGGGGCCCGAATCAGCCCCAGCATTTT. The chain has TRBV4-2 and TRBJ1-5; TRBD1 might be the D (5 bases). The CDR3 is 15 residues long. From germline, CDR1 is LGHNA and CDR2 YNFKEQ. V dropped 0 bases and J dropped 4 bases, with 10 bases sitting between them.

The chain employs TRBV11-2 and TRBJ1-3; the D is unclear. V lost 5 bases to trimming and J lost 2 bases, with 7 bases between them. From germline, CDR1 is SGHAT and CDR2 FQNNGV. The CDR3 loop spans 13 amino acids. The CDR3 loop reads CASSRTAGNTIYF. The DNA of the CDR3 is TGTGCCAGCAGCCGGACTGCTGGAAACACCATATATTTT.